The present TCR beta chain was sequenced within a study of OX40 agonist ivuxolimab in advanced cancers. Trimming removed 6 bases from V and 2 bases from J, with 8 bases in between. The germline V gene has CDR1 WSHSY and CDR2 SAAADI. This CDR3 is built from 12 residues. Measured with immunoSEQ multiplex PCR; TCRdb has only the in-frame clones, and not every one. This table has 100,000 or so clones, under 90% appearing once. The TCR originated in an adult with an advanced solid tumor such as melanoma, head and neck, liver or kidney cancer. J is TRBJ2-7 and V is TRBV10-2; D is perhaps TRBD2 (6 bases). The specimen comprised CD4+ or CD8+ T cells sorted from blood, sampled in a trial of the OX40 agonist ivuxolimab. The CDR3, as DNA: TGCGCCAGCAGCGGGAGAACCTACGAGCAGTACTTC. Its protein product is CASSGRTYEQYF.